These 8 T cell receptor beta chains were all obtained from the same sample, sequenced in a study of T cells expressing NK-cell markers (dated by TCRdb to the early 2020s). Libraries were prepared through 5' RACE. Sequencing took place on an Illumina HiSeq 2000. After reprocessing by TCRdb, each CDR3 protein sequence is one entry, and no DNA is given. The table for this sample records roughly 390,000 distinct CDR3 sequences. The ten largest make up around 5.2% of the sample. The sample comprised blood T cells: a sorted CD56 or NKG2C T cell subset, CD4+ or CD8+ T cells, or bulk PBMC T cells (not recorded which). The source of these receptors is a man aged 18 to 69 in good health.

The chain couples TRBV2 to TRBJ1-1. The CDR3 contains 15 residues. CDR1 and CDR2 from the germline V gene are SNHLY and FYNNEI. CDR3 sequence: CASRRLGVGNTEAFF.

CDR3 loop: CASSQDLRVAVEAFF. The V gene is TRBV4-2, the J gene TRBJ1-1. This CDR3 has 15 amino acids. The germline V gene has CDR1 LGHNA and CDR2 YNFKEQ.

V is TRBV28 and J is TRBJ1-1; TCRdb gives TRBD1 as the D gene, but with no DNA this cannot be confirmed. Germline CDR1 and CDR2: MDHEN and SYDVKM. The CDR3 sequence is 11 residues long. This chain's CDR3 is CASSPGREAFF.

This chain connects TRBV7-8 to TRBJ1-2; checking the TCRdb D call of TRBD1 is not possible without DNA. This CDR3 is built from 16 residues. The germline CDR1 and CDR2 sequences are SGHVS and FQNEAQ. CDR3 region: CASSPWTGVESYGYTF.

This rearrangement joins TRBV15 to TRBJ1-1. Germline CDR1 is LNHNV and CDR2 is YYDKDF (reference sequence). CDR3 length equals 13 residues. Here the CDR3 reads CATSRENRFLTFF. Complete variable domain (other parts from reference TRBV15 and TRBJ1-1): DAMVIQNPRYQVTQFGKPVTLSCSQTLNHNVMYWYQQKSSQAPKLLFHYYDKDFNNEADTPDNFQSRRPNTSFCFLDIRSPGLGDTAMYLCATSRENRFLTFFGQGTRLTVV.

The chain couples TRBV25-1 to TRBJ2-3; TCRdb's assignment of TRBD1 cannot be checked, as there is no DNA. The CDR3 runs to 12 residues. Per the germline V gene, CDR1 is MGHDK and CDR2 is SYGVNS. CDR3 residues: CASSAGADTQYF.

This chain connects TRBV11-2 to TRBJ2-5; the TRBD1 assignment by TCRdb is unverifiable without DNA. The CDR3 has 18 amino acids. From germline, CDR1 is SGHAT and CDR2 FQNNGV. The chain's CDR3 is CASSNRPRQKMYQETQYF.

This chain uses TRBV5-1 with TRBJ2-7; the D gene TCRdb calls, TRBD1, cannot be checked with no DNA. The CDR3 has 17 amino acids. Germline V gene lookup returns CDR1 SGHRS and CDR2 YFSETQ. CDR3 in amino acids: CASSQKPGQGTLYEQYF. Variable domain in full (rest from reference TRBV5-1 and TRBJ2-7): KAGVTQTPRYLIKTRGQQVTLSCSPISGHRSVSWYQQTPGQGLQFLFEYFSETQRNKGNFPGRFSGRQFSNSRSEMNVSTLELGDSALYLCASSQKPGQGTLYEQYFGPGTRLTVT.